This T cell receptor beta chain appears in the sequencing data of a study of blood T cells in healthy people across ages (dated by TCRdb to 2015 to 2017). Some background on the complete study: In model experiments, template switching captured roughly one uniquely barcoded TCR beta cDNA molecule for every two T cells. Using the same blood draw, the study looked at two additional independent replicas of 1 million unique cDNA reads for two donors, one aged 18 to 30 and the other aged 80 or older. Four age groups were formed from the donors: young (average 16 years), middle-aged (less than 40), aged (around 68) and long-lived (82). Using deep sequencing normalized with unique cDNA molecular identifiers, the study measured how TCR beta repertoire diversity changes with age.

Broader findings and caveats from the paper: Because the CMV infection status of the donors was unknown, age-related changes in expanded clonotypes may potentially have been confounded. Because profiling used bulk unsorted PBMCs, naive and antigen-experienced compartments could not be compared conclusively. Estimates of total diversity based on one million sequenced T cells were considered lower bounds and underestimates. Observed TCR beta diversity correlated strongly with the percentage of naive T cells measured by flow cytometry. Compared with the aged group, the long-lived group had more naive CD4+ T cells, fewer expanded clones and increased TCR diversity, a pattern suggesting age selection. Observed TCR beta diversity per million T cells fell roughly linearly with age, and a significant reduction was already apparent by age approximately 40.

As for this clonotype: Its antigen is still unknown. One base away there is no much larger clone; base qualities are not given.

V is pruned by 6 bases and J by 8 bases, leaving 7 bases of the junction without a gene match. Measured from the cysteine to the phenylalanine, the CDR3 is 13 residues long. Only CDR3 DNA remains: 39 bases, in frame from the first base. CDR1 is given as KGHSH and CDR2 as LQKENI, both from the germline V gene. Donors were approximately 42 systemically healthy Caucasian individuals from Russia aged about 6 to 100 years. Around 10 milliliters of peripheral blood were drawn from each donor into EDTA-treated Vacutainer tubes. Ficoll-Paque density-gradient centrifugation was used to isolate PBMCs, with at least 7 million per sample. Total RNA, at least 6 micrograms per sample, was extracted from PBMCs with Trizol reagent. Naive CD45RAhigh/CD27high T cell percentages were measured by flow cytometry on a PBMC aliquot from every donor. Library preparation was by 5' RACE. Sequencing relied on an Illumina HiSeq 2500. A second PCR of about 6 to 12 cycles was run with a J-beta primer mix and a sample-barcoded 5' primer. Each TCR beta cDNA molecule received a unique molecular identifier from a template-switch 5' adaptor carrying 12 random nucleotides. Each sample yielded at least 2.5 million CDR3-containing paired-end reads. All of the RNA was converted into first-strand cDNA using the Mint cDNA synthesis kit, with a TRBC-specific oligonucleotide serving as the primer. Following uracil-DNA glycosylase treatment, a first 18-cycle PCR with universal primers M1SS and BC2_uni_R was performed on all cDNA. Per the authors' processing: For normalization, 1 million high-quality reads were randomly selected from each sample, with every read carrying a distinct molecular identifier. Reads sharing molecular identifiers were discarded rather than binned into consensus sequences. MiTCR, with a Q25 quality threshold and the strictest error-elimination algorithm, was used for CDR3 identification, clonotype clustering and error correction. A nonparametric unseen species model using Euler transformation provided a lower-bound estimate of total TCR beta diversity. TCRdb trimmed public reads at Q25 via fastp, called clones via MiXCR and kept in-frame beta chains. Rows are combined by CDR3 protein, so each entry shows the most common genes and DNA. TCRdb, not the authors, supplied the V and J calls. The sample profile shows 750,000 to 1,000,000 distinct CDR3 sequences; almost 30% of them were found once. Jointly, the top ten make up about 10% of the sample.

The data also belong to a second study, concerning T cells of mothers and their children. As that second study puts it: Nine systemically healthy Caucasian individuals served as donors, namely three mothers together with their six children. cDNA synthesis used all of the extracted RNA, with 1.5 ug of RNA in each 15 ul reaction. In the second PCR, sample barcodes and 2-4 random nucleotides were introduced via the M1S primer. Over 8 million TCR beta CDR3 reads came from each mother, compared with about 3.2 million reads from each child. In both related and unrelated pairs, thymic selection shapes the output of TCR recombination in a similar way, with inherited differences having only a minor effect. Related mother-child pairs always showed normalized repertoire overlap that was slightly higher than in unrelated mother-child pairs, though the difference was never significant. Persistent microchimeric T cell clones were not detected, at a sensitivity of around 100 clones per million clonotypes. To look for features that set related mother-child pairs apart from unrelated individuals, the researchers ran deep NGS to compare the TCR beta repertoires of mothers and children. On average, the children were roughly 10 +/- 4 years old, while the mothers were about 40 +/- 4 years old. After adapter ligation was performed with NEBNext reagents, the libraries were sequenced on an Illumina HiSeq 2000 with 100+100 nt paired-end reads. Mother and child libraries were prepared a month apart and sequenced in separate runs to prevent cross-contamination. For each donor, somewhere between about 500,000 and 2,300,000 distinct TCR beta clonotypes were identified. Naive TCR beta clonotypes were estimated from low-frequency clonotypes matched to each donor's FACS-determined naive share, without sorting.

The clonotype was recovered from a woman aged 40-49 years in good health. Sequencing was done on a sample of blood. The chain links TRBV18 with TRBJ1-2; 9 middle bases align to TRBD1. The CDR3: CASSSGTGSGYTF. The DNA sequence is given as TGTGCCAGCTCCTCTGGGACAGGGAGCGGCTACACCTTC.